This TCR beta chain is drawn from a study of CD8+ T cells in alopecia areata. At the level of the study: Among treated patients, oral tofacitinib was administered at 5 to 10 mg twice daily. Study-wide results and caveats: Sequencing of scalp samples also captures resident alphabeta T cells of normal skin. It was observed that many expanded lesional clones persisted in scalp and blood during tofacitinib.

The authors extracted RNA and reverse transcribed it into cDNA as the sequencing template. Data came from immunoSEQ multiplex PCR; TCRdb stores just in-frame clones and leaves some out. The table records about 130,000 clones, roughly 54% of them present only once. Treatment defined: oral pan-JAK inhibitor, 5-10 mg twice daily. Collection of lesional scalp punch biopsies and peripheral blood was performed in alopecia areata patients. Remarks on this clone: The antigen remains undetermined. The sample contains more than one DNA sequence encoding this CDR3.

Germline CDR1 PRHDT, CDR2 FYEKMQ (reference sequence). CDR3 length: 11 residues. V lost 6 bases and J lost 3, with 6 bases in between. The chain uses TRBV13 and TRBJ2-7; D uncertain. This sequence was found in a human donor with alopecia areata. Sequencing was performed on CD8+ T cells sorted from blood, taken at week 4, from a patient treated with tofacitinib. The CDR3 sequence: CASSYSYEQYF. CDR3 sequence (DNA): TGTGCCAGCAGTTACAGCTACGAGCAGTACTTC.